Listed below are T cell receptor beta chains from one sample, sequenced in a study of blood T cell repertoires in COVID-19. The method was immunoSEQ multiplex PCR; TCRdb's version includes in-frame clones alone and lacks a portion of them. The sample has tens of thousands of clones, around 86% seen once. The source material was peripheral blood. The origin of the receptors is a woman older than 75 with acute or convalescent COVID-19. CDR3s include the opening cysteine and the closing phenylalanine or tryptophan. Fields, in order: V gene, J gene, D gene, clone size, CDR3 DNA, CDR3 protein. The D gene is left open where the match is weak. Where a row states a size, it is once, few, many or the class of an expanded clone; other rows omit it.

TRBV24-1,TRBJ2-3,TRBD2,once,TGTGCCACCAGTGTTGAAGCGGGGTACACAGATACGCAGTATTTT,CATSVEAGYTDTQYF
TRBV5-1,TRBJ2-1,TRBD1,-,TGCGCCAGCAGCCCGTTACAGGGGTCCCACAATCGTGAGCAGTTCTTC,CASSPLQGSHNREQFF
TRBV9,TRBJ2-1,TRBD2,-,TGTGCCAGCAGCCCCGAAGGAAGCGGGAGTGGTGAGCAGTTCTTC,CASSPEGSGSGEQFF
TRBV7-8,TRBJ1-3,TRBD1,-,TGTGCCAGCAGATTTCAGGGGGCATCCTCTGGAAACACCATATATTTT,CASRFQGASSGNTIYF
TRBV6-4,TRBJ1-1,TRBD1,-,TGTGCCAGCAGTGAAGCGCAGGGGGCCACTGAAGCTTTCTTT,CASSEAQGATEAFF
TRBV20-1,TRBJ1-5,-,-,TGCAGTGCTAGTGGGGGCCTGTATAGCAATCAGCCCCAGCATTTT,CSASGGLYSNQPQHF
TRBV7-2,TRBJ2-5,TRBD1,-,TGTGCCAGCAGCTTAGAGTACAGGGGGCGAAAAGAGACCCAGTACTTC,CASSLEYRGRKETQYF
TRBV6-5,TRBJ1-5,TRBD1,once,TGTGCCAGCACAGGGGGCGGCAATCAGCCCCAGCATTTT,CASTGGGNQPQHF
TRBV9,TRBJ2-3,TRBD2,-,TGTGCCAGCAGCGTGACTAGCGGGAGGACAGATACGCAGTATTTT,CASSVTSGRTDTQYF
TRBV29-1,TRBJ1-1,-,-,TGCAGCGCACAGGGACAAATGAACACTGAAGCTTTCTTT,CSAQGQMNTEAFF
TRBV10-3,TRBJ1-1,TRBD1,-,TGTGCCATCACCGAAACAGGGGCTCCGAACACTGAAGCTTTCTTT,CAITETGAPNTEAFF
TRBV19,TRBJ2-3,-,-,TGTGCCAGTAGTTTCAAGCCCCCCTCTATAAATACGCAGTATTTT,CASSFKPPSINTQYF
TRBV10-3,TRBJ2-1,TRBD2,-,TGTGCCATCAGTGAGTCGAGGACTAGCGGGGGGGCCTATGAGCAGTTCTTC,CAISESRTSGGAYEQFF
TRBV6-5,TRBJ2-3,TRBD1,once,TGTGCCAGCAGTCCGGGACAGGGAAGTGATACGCAGTATTTT,CASSPGQGSDTQYF
TRBV5-1,TRBJ2-7,TRBD1,-,TGCGCCAGCAGCCCGGGACAGGGCTCCAACGAGCAGTACTTC,CASSPGQGSNEQYF
TRBV5-1,TRBJ1-1,TRBD1,-,TGCGCCAGCAGCGTAGGGGACAGATTGAACACTGAAGCTTTCTTT,CASSVGDRLNTEAFF
TRBV5-4,TRBJ1-1,-,-,TGTGCCAGCAGCTTGCAGGGGATAAACACTGAAGCTTTCTTT,CASSLQGINTEAFF
TRBV27,TRBJ1-1,-,-,TGTGCCAGCAGCGGACCGACAGGACATTCGAACACTGAAGCTTTCTTT,CASSGPTGHSNTEAFF
TRBV6-5,TRBJ1-5,-,-,TGTGCCAGCAGTCCCCGACTGAACAATCAGCCCCAGCATTTT,CASSPRLNNQPQHF